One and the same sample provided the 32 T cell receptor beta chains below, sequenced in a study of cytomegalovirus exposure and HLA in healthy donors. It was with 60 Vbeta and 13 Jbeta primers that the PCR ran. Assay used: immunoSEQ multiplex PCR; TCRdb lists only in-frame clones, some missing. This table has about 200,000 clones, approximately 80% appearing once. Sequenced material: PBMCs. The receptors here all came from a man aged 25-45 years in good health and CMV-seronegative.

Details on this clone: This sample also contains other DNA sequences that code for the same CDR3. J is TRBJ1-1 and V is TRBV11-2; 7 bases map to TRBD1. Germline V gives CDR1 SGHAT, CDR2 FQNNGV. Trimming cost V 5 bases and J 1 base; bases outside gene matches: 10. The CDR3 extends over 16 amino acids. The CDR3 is CASSPNRGPPNTEAFF. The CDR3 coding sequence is TGTGCCAGCAGCCCCAATAGGGGGCCACCGAACACTGAAGCTTTCTTT. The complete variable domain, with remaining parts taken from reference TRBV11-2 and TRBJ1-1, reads EAGVAQSPRYKIIEKRQSVAFWCNPISGHATLYWYQQILGQGPKLLIQFQNNGVVDDSQLPKDRFSAERLKGVDSTLKIQPAKLEDSAVYLCASSPNRGPPNTEAFFGQGTRLTVV.

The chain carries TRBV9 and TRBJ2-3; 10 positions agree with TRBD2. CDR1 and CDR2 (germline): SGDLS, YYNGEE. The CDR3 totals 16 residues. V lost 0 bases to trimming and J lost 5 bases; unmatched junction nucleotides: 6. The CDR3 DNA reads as TGTGCCAGCAGCGTAGGAGTTAGCGGGGGGCAAGATACGCAGTATTTT. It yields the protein CASSVGVSGGQDTQYF.

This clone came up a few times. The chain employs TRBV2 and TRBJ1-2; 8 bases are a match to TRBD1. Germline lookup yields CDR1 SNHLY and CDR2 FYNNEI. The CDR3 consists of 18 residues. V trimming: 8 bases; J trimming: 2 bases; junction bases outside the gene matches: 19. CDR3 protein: CASRFPLETGEANYGYTF. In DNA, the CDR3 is TGTGCCAGCCGCTTCCCCCTGGAGACAGGGGAAGCCAACTATGGCTACACCTTC.

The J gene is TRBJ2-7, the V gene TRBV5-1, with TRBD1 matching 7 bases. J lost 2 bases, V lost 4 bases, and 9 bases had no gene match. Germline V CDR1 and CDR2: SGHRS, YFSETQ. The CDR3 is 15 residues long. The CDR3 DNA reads TGCGCCAGCAGCCCCCGGGACAGAGAGACCTACGAGCAGTACTTC. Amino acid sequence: CASSPRDRETYEQYF.

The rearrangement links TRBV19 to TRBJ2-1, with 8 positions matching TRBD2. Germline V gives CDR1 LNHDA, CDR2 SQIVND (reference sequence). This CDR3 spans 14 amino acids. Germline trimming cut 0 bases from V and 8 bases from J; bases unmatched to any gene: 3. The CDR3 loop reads CASSIDRGGDEQFF. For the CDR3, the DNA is TGTGCCAGTAGTATAGATCGGGGGGGAGATGAGCAGTTCTTC.

In DNA, the CDR3 is TGCGCCAGCAGGCCCGGGACAGGGGGCTACAATGAGCAGTTCTTC. It specifies CASRPGTGGYNEQFF. The chain uses TRBV5-1 and TRBJ2-1, with 11 bases identical to TRBD1. Germline CDR1 is SGHRS and CDR2 is YFSETQ. The CDR3 is 15 amino acids. V lost 5 bases to trimming and J lost 3 bases; unmatched junction nucleotides: 4.

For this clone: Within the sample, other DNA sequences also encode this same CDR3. The CDR3 protein is CASSLGTSGGQETQYF. CDR3 DNA: TGCGCCAGCAGCTTGGGGACTAGCGGAGGCCAAGAGACCCAGTACTTC. V and J are TRBV5-1 and TRBJ2-5, with 10 bases that match TRBD2. CDR3 size: 16 residues. The V gene end was trimmed by 0 bases and the J gene end by 1 base; junction bases not matched to a gene: 3. CDR1 SGHRS and CDR2 YFSETQ come from the germline V gene.

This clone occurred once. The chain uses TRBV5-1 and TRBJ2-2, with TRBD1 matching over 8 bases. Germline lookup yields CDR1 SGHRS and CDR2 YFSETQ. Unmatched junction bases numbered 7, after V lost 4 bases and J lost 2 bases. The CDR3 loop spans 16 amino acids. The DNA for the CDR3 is TGCGCCAGCAGCCTATGGACAGGGCTAAACACCGGGGAGCTGTTTTTT. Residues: CASSLWTGLNTGELFF.

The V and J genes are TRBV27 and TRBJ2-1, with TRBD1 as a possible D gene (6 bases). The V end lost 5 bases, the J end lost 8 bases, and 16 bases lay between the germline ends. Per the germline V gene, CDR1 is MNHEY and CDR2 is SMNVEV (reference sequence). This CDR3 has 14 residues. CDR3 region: CASSQGHVVDEQFF. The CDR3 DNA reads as TGTGCCAGCAGTCAGGGACATGTCGTGGATGAGCAGTTCTTC.

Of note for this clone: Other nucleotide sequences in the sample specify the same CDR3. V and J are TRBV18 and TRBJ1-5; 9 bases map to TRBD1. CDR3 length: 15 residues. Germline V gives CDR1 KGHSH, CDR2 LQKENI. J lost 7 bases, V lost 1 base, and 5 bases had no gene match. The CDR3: CASSPLGQGGQPQHF. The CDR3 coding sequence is TGTGCCAGCTCACCACTGGGACAGGGAGGGCAGCCCCAGCATTTT.

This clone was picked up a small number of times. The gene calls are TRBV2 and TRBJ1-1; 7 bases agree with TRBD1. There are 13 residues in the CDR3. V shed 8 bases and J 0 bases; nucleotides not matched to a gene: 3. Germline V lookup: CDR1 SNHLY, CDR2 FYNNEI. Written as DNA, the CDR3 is TGTGCCAGCTCGGGACAGATGAACACTGAAGCTTTCTTT. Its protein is CASSGQMNTEAFF.

The CDR3 nucleotides read TGCGCCAGCAGCTTCAGCGGGGGGGCGGAGACCCAGTACTTC. This translates into CASSFSGGAETQYF. This rearrangement joins TRBV5-1 to TRBJ2-5, with 10 bases matching TRBD2. V gave up 2 bases and J gave up 5 bases; unmatched junction bases: 3. The CDR3 length is 14 residues. Germline assignment: CDR1 SGHRS and CDR2 YFSETQ.

The CDR3 region is CASSLVGQPVRIYGYTF. The CDR3 DNA follows: TGTGCCAGCAGCTTAGTCGGACAGCCTGTTAGGATCTATGGCTACACCTTC. The rearrangement links TRBV11-2 to TRBJ1-2, with D maybe TRBD1 (6 bases). This CDR3 has 17 residues. Germline assignment: CDR1 SGHAT and CDR2 FQNNGV. V gave up 1 base and J gave up 4 bases, with 19 bases separating them. The full variable domain, in which reference TRBV11-2 and TRBJ1-2 provide the parts outside the CDR3, is EAGVAQSPRYKIIEKRQSVAFWCNPISGHATLYWYQQILGQGPKLLIQFQNNGVVDDSQLPKDRFSAERLKGVDSTLKIQPAKLEDSAVYLCASSLVGQPVRIYGYTFGSGTRLTVV.

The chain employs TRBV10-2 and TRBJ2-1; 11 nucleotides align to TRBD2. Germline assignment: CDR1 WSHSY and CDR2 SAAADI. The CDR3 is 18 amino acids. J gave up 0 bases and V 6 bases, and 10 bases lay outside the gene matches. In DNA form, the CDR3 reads TGCGCCAGCAGGGTCCTAGCGGGGGGCTCGTCCTCCTACAATGAGCAGTTCTTC. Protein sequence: CASRVLAGGSSSYNEQFF.

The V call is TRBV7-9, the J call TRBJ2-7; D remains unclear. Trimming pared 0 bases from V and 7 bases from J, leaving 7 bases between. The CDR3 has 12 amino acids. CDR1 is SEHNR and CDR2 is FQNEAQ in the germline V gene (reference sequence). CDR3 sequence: CASSLALEEQYF. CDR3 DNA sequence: TGTGCCAGCAGCTTAGCGCTGGAGGAGCAGTACTTC.

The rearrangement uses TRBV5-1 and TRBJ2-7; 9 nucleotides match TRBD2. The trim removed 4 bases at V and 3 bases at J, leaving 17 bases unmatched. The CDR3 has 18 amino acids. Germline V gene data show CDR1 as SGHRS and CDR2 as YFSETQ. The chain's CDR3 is CASSQLPTGAGGYYEQYF. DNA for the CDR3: TGCGCCAGCAGCCAACTACCTACAGGAGCGGGGGGTTACTACGAGCAGTACTTC.

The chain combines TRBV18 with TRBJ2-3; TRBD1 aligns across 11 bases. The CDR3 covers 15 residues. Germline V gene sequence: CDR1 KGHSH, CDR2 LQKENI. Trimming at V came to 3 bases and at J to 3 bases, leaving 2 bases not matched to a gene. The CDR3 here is CASSPGQGVTDTQYF. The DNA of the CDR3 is TGTGCCAGCTCACCGGGACAGGGGGTTACAGATACGCAGTATTTT.

In DNA, the CDR3 is TGTGCCAGTAGTAAGGCGGGAAGCACAGATACGCAGTATTTT. It encodes CASSKAGSTDTQYF. This chain joins TRBV19 and TRBJ2-3, with D perhaps TRBD2 (6 bases). Per the germline V gene, CDR1 is LNHDA and CDR2 is SQIVND (reference sequence). The CDR3 length is 14 residues. Trimming pared 4 bases from V and 0 bases from J, leaving 8 bases between.

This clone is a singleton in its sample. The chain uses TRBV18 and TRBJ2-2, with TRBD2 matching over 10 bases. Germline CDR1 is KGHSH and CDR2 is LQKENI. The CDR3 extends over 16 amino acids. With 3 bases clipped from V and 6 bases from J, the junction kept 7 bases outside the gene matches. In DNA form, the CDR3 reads TGTGCCAGCTCACCCCCGGGACTAGCGTTTTCCGGGGAGCTGTTTTTT. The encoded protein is CASSPPGLAFSGELFF.

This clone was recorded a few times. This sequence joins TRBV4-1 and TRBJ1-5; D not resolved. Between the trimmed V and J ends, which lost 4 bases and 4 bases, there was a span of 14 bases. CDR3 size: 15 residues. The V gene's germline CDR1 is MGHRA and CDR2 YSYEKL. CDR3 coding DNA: TGCGCCAGCAGCCCGTCTGGACTCAGTAATCAGCCCCAGCATTTT. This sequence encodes CASSPSGLSNQPQHF.

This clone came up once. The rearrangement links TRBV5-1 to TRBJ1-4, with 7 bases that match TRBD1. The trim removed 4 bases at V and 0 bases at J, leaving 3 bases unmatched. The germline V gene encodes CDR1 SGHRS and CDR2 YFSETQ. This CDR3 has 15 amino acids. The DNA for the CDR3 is TGCGCCAGCAGCACTGGGACAGCAACTAATGAAAAACTGTTTTTT. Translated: CASSTGTATNEKLFF.

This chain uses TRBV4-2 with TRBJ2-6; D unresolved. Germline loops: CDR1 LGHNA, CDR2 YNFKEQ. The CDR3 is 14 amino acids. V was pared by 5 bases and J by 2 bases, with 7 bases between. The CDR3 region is CASSGVTGANVLTF. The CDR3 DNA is TGTGCCAGCAGCGGAGTTACTGGGGCCAACGTCCTGACTTTC.

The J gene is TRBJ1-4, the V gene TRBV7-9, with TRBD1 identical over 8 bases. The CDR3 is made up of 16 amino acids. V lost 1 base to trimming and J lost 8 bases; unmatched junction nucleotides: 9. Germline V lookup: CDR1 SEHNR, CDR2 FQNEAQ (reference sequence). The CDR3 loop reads CASSLGKDRVGEKLFF. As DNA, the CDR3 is TGTGCCAGCAGCTTAGGGAAGGACAGGGTCGGGGAAAAACTGTTTTTT.

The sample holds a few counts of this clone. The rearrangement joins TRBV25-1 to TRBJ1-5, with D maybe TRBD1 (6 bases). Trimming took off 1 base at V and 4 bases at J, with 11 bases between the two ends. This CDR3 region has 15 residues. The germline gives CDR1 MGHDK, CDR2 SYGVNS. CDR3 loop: CASSESQTGNQPQHF. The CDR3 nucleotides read TGTGCCAGCAGTGAATCCCAGACAGGTAATCAGCCCCAGCATTTT.

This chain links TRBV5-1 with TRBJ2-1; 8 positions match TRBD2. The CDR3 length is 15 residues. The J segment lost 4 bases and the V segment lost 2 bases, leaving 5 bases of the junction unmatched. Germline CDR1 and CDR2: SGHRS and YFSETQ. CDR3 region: CASSLTGGQYNEQFF. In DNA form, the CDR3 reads TGCGCCAGCAGCTTAACGGGGGGGCAGTACAATGAGCAGTTCTTC.

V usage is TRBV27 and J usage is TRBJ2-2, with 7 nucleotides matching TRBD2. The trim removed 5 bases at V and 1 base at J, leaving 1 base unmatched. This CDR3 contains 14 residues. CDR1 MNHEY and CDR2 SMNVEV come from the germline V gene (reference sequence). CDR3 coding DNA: TGTGCCAGCAGTCCGGGGGGGAACACCGGGGAGCTGTTTTTT. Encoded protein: CASSPGGNTGELFF.

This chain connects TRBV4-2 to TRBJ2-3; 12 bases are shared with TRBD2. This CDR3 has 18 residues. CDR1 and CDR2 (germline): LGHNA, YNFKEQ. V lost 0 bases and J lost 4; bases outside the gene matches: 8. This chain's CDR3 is CASSQDWASGGVPDTQYF. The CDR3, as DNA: TGTGCCAGCAGCCAAGATTGGGCTAGCGGGGGGGTACCAGATACGCAGTATTTT.

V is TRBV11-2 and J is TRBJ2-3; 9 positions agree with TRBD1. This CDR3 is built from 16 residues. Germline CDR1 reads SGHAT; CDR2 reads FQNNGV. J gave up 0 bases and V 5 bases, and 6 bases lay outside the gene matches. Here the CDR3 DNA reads TGTGCCAGCAGCGCGGGACAGGGCATAAGCACAGATACGCAGTATTTT. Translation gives CASSAGQGISTDTQYF.

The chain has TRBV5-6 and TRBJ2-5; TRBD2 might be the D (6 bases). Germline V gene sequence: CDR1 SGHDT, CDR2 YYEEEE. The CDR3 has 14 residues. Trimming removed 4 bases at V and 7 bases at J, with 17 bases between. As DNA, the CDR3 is TGTGCCAGCAGCCTGCATCAGGTGGGAGGGACCCAGTACTTC. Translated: CASSLHQVGGTQYF.

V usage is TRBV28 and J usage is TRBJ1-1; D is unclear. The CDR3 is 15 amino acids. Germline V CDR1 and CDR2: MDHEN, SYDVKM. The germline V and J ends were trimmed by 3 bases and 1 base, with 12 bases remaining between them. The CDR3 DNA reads TGTGCCAGCAGTTTTGGAGGAGGCCGGAACACTGAAGCTTTCTTT. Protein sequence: CASSFGGGRNTEAFF.

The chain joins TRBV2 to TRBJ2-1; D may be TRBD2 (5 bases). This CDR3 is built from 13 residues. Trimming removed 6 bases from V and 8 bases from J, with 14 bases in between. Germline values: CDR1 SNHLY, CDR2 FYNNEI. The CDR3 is CASRRASMDEQFF. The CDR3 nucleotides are TGTGCCAGCAGGAGGGCGTCTATGGATGAGCAGTTCTTC.

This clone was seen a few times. CDR3 bases: TGTGCCAGCAGTGAAGAGGGCAGGGGGCGTGTGAACACTGAAGCTTTCTTT. It is translated as CASSEEGRGRVNTEAFF. This chain uses TRBV25-1 with TRBJ1-1; TRBD1 aligns across 8 bases. With 2 bases clipped from V and 0 bases from J, the junction kept 8 bases outside the gene matches. The germline V gene encodes CDR1 MGHDK and CDR2 SYGVNS. This CDR3 is built from 17 residues.